Each of the 31 T cell receptor beta chains below was sequenced from the same sample in a study of beta chain features in type 1 diabetes. Points from the study as a whole: There was a moderate but significant shortening of TCRB CDR3s in all four CD4+ subsets of Type 1 diabetes patients.

Antigen specificity for these receptors is unknown. Expressed TCRB transcripts were sequenced after all isolated RNA was converted to cDNA. Profiled with immunoSEQ multiplex PCR; TCRdb holds only in-frame clones, not every one. The sample carries roughly 160,000 clones, 6.5% to 10% recorded once. Sequencing was done on a sample of central memory CD4+ T cells from blood. Receptors were obtained from a woman between 18 and 29 years old with type 1 diabetes.

The J gene is TRBJ1-6, the V gene TRBV2, with TRBD1 matching over 9 bases. Germline CDR1 and CDR2: SNHLY and FYNNEI. The V and J ends lost 9 bases and 7 bases, in that order; junction bases with no gene match: 10. This CDR3 is 15 amino acids long. The CDR3 sequence: CAREQGAYANSPLHF. The CDR3 region has the DNA TGTGCCAGAGAACAGGGGGCTTATGCGAATTCACCCCTCCACTTT.

Only a few counts were recorded for this clone. The rearrangement links TRBV2 to TRBJ2-5; 10 bases map to TRBD2. Losses at the gene ends were 4 bases for V and 4 bases for J; bases not matched to a gene: 6. Germline assignment: CDR1 SNHLY and CDR2 FYNNEI. The CDR3 runs to 15 residues. The CDR3 spells CASSALTSGSETQYF. The CDR3 nucleotides are TGTGCCAGCAGTGCTCTGACTAGCGGGTCAGAGACCCAGTACTTC.

V and J are TRBV6-6 and TRBJ2-7; 7 bases agree with TRBD2. Unmatched junction bases numbered 6, after V lost 8 bases and J lost 2 bases. Germline assignment: CDR1 MNHNY and CDR2 SVGAGI (reference sequence). The CDR3 is 13 amino acids. The CDR3 region has the DNA TGTGCCAGCGGGGGGACTACAGCCTACGAGCAGTACTTC. Encoded protein: CASGGTTAYEQYF.

This clone was detected a few times. The V gene is TRBV9, the J gene TRBJ1-1, with a tentative D call TRBD1 (5 bases). The CDR3 spans 15 residues. V lost 0 bases and J lost 2, with 11 bases in between. In germline, CDR1 is SGDLS, CDR2 YYNGEE. The CDR3 is CASSVAGALNTEAFF. In DNA, the CDR3 is TGTGCCAGCAGCGTAGCTGGGGCACTTAACACTGAAGCTTTCTTT.

The chain joins TRBV7-7 to TRBJ2-5; the D gene is possibly TRBD1 (5 bases). Germline CDR1 is SSHAT and CDR2 is FNYEAQ (reference sequence). The V and J ends lost 3 bases and 2 bases respectively, with 7 bases between them. The CDR3 runs 13 residues. CDR3 region: CASSFRTQETQYF. Here the CDR3 DNA reads TGTGCCAGCAGCTTCCGGACACAAGAGACCCAGTACTTC.

The chain joins TRBV7-9 to TRBJ1-2; 7 nucleotides agree with TRBD1. This CDR3 contains 13 residues. In germline, CDR1 is SEHNR, CDR2 FQNEAQ (reference sequence). Trimming cost V 3 bases and J 6 bases; bases outside gene matches: 4. CDR3 sequence: CASSLGQRDGYTF. The CDR3 DNA reads as TGTGCCAGCAGCTTGGGACAGAGGGATGGCTACACCTTC. Supplemented by reference TRBV7-9 and TRBJ1-2, the full variable domain reads DTGVSQNPRHKITKRGQNVTFRCDPISEHNRLYWYRQTLGQGPEFLTYFQNEAQLEKSRLLSDRFSAERPKGSFSTLEIQRTEQGDSAMYLCASSLGQRDGYTFGSGTRLTVV.

There are a few counts of this clone. The V gene is TRBV5-4, the J gene TRBJ2-1; TRBD1 agrees at 9 bases. V dropped 0 bases and J dropped 8; count of bases not matched to a gene: 6. This CDR3 is 15 amino acids long. CDR1 SGHNT and CDR2 YYREEE come from the germline V gene (reference sequence). The CDR3 loop is CASSLAGQGSYEQFF. As DNA, the CDR3 is TGTGCCAGCAGCTTGGCGGGACAGGGTAGCTATGAGCAGTTCTTC.

The chain links TRBV28 to TRBJ1-4, with 8 bases lining up with TRBD1. The CDR3 is 14 residues long. The germline V gene encodes CDR1 MDHEN and CDR2 SYDVKM. The V and J ends lost 7 bases and 0 bases, in that order; junction bases with no gene match: 1. The CDR3 here is CASKDRATNEKLFF. The DNA of the CDR3 is TGTGCCAGCAAGGACAGGGCAACTAATGAAAAACTGTTTTTT.

The table lists this clone with a few counts. The V gene is TRBV7-2, the J gene TRBJ2-1; D is undetermined. Germline V gives CDR1 SGHTA, CDR2 FQGNSA. The CDR3 loop spans 15 amino acids. The V end lost 5 bases, the J end lost 10 bases, and 21 bases lay between the germline ends. The CDR3 nucleotides read TGTGCCAGCAGCCCCCTTGTCTCCAGTGCTAGGGAGCAGTTCTTC. Encoded protein: CASSPLVSSAREQFF.

The rearrangement uses TRBV5-1 and TRBJ2-3; TRBD2 aligns across 7 bases. Germline values: CDR1 SGHRS, CDR2 YFSETQ. After removal of 4 bases from V and 5 bases from J, the junction contained 7 bases not matched to a gene. The CDR3 sequence is 14 residues long. The CDR3 loop reads CASSGGGIGDTQYF. The CDR3 DNA follows: TGCGCCAGCAGCGGGGGGGGTATCGGAGATACGCAGTATTTT.

The chain couples TRBV7-2 to TRBJ2-3; D remains ambiguous. Germline values: CDR1 SGHTA, CDR2 FQGNSA. Deletions cut 5 bases from V and 6 bases from J, with 6 bases between. CDR3 size: 11 residues. This CDR3 is CASSHTDTQYF. As DNA, the CDR3 is TGTGCCAGCAGCCACACGGATACGCAGTATTTT.

This rearrangement joins TRBV28 to TRBJ2-2, with TRBD1 matching 9 bases. Germline-derived CDR1 and CDR2 are MDHEN and SYDVKM. The CDR3 loop spans 15 amino acids. After removal of 6 bases from V and 6 bases from J, the junction contained 8 bases not matched to a gene. The CDR3 here is CASRSATGGPGELFF. CDR3 DNA: TGTGCCAGCAGGTCCGCGACAGGGGGGCCCGGGGAGCTGTTTTTT.

The chain links TRBV7-2 to TRBJ1-1, with D possibly being TRBD1 (5 bases). Germline assignment: CDR1 SGHTA and CDR2 FQGNSA. This CDR3 is built from 14 residues. V was cut by 5 bases and J by 7 bases, with 17 bases left in between. The CDR3 nucleotides read TGTGCCAGCAGCGTATTCCAGGGTATAAATGAAGCTTTCTTT. Translation gives CASSVFQGINEAFF.

The gene calls are TRBV11-2 and TRBJ2-1; D may be TRBD1 (6 bases). The length of the CDR3 is 13 residues. Germline V gene sequence: CDR1 SGHAT, CDR2 FQNNGV. V was clipped by 6 bases and J by 12 bases, with 18 bases between them. CDR3 DNA sequence: TGTGCCAGCAGAATCGAAACAGGGAGAGTGCAGTTCTTC. The encoded protein is CASRIETGRVQFF. The entire variable domain, with the rest obtained from reference TRBV11-2 and TRBJ2-1, is as follows: EAGVAQSPRYKIIEKRQSVAFWCNPISGHATLYWYQQILGQGPKLLIQFQNNGVVDDSQLPKDRFSAERLKGVDSTLKIQPAKLEDSAVYLCASRIETGRVQFFGPGTRLTVL.

The J gene is TRBJ2-3, the V gene TRBV6-1; 9 nucleotides match TRBD2. Trimming took 3 bases from V and 6 from J; bases not matched to a gene: 7. CDR3 length: 15 residues. The germline CDR1 and CDR2 sequences are MNHNS and SASEGT. Here the CDR3 reads CASSDGGGAWDTQYF. For the CDR3, the DNA is TGTGCCAGCAGTGACGGCGGGGGGGCTTGGGATACGCAGTATTTT.

This clone has a count of ten or more. The genes are TRBV4-3 and TRBJ2-1; 12 bases map to TRBD2. Germline lookup yields CDR1 LGHNA and CDR2 YSLEER. The CDR3 runs 15 residues. The V and J ends lost 2 bases and 8 bases, in that order; junction bases with no gene match: 4. The CDR3 here is CASSQQTSGGDEQFF. DNA of the CDR3: TGCGCCAGCAGCCAACAGACTAGCGGGGGCGATGAGCAGTTCTTC.

The chain carries TRBV2 and TRBJ1-5, with 10 positions matching TRBD1. The CDR3 covers 16 residues. Trimming removed 7 bases from V and 3 bases from J; junction bases left unmatched: 9. Germline loops: CDR1 SNHLY, CDR2 FYNNEI. This CDR3 reads CASTGWDRGVNQPQHF. In DNA, the CDR3 is TGTGCCAGCACCGGTTGGGACAGGGGTGTCAATCAGCCCCAGCATTTT.

A few counts support this clone. The DNA is left out, because the CDR3 cannot be placed on it with certainty; the CDR3 is given as TCRdb lists it. This chain uses TRBV7-9 with TRBJ1-2. Germline V CDR1 and CDR2: SEHNR, FQNEAQ (reference sequence). The CDR3 spans 13 residues, counting both ends. This chain's CDR3 is CASSFRAGRDYTF.

This clone was detected only a few times. The chain is built from TRBV7-6 and TRBJ2-5; 9 positions agree with TRBD1. V shed 5 bases, J shed 5 bases, and the junction held 6 bases outside the gene matches. CDR3 length: 14 residues. CDR1 SGHVS and CDR2 FNYEAQ come from the germline V gene. The CDR3 DNA reads as TGTGCCAGCAGCGCACGGACAGGGGAGGAGACCCAGTACTTC. It codes for CASSARTGEETQYF.

This clone was picked up a small number of times. The chain recombines TRBV2 with TRBJ1-6; D unresolved. The CDR3 is 14 amino acids. Germline lookup yields CDR1 SNHLY and CDR2 FYNNEI. Trimming removed 5 bases at V and 7 bases at J, with 12 bases between. CDR3 loop: CASSPRTGNSPLHF. For the CDR3, the DNA is TGTGCCAGCAGTCCCCGGACGGGGAATTCACCCCTCCACTTT. Full variable domain (remainder filled in from reference TRBV2 and TRBJ1-6): EPEVTQTPSHQVTQMGQEVILRCVPISNHLYFYWYRQILGQKVEFLVSFYNNEISEKSEIFDDQFSVERPDGSNFTLKIRSTKLEDSAMYFCASSPRTGNSPLHFGNGTRLTVT.

This chain connects TRBV13 to TRBJ1-2; D may be TRBD1 (6 bases). From germline, CDR1 is PRHDT and CDR2 FYEKMQ (reference sequence). CDR3 length: 13 residues. V shed 5 bases and J shed 4 bases, with 11 bases lying between them. DNA for the CDR3: TGTGCCAGCAGCCGGGGACAAAGCTATGGCTACACCTTC. Amino acids: CASSRGQSYGYTF.

In this sample, this clone turned up a few times. V and J are TRBV18 and TRBJ2-7, with TRBD1 as a possible D gene (6 bases). The CDR3 spans 15 residues. V was trimmed by 3 bases and J by 3 bases, leaving 15 bases between them. Germline V CDR1 and CDR2: KGHSH, LQKENI. CDR3 sequence (DNA): TGTGCCAGCTCACCGTTGACCGGGACAAGCTACGAGCAGTACTTC. Translated, it gives CASSPLTGTSYEQYF.

This chain connects TRBV6-5 to TRBJ2-7; maybe TRBD2 (6 bases). Germline assignment: CDR1 MNHEY and CDR2 SVGAGI. The CDR3 is 15 residues long. Trimming stripped 0 bases from V and 2 bases from J, with 11 bases between. The CDR3 region has the DNA TGTGCCAGCAGTTACTCGATCGCGGGGACCTACGAGCAGTACTTC. Protein: CASSYSIAGTYEQYF.

This clone showed up just a few times. The genes are TRBV7-9 and TRBJ2-7; a weak D match, TRBD1 (6 bases). The CDR3 has 15 amino acids. Deletions cut 1 base from V and 6 bases from J, with 16 bases between. Germline CDR1 reads SEHNR; CDR2 reads FQNEAQ (reference sequence). The CDR3 coding sequence is TGTGCCAGCAGCTTAGAGGGGACAAGGACGGGCGAGCAGTACTTC. Encoded protein: CASSLEGTRTGEQYF.

The CDR3: CASSGSTGVAYEQYF. Written as DNA, the CDR3 is TGCGCCAGCAGCGGGAGCACAGGGGTGGCCTACGAGCAGTACTTC. This sequence joins TRBV5-1 and TRBJ2-7; the match to TRBD1 covers 7 bases. V lost 4 bases and J lost 2; bases outside the gene matches: 9. CDR3 length: 15 residues. Looked up from germline, CDR1 is SGHRS and CDR2 is YFSETQ.

This sequence joins TRBV7-8 and TRBJ1-3; D uncertain. CDR3 length equals 14 residues. Germline V gene data show CDR1 as SGHVS and CDR2 as FQNEAQ. Trimming removed 1 base at V and 3 bases at J, with 7 bases between. CDR3 residues: CASSLERLGNTIYF. The CDR3 nucleotides read TGTGCCAGCAGCTTAGAGAGACTTGGAAACACCATATATTTT.

This rearrangement joins TRBV28 to TRBJ1-4; possible D gene TRBD1, 6 bases. The CDR3 totals 15 residues. V shed 10 bases and J shed 0 bases, with 15 bases lying between them. Germline V CDR1 and CDR2: MDHEN, SYDVKM. CDR3 sequence: CATSQPGATNEKLFF. The CDR3 DNA reads as TGTGCCACCTCACAACCAGGGGCAACTAATGAAAAACTGTTTTTT.

This clone was seen a handful of times. The chain carries TRBV20-1 and TRBJ1-1, with D possibly being TRBD1 (5 bases). The CDR3 extends over 11 amino acids. CDR1 and CDR2 (germline): DFQATT, SNEGSKA (reference sequence). Trimming shortened V by 5 bases and J by 10 bases, and 14 bases separated the two germline ends. DNA for the CDR3: TGCAGTGCTTCGACCAGGGATTTAGCTTTCTTT. It is translated as CSASTRDLAFF.

V gene TRBV28 combines with J gene TRBJ2-5; a possible D gene is TRBD2 (5 bases). V dropped 4 bases and J dropped 6 bases, with 15 bases sitting between them. Germline CDR1 is MDHEN and CDR2 is SYDVKM. The CDR3 extends over 14 amino acids. The CDR3 region has the DNA TGTGCCAGCAGTTACCATTCGGGCGGGCAGACCCAGTACTTC. It is translated as CASSYHSGGQTQYF.

The chain has TRBV27 and TRBJ1-1, with 7 bases identical to TRBD1. CDR1 MNHEY and CDR2 SMNVEV come from the germline V gene (reference sequence). This CDR3 has 14 amino acids. V shed 0 bases and J 6 bases; nucleotides not matched to a gene: 4. The CDR3, as DNA: TGTGCCAGCAGTTTATCGACAGGGTCTTCTGAAGCTTTCTTT. Translating gives CASSLSTGSSEAFF.

The chain combines TRBV7-9 with TRBJ2-1, with a weak D call TRBD2 (6 bases). Germline CDR1 reads SEHNR; CDR2 reads FQNEAQ (reference sequence). This CDR3 has 15 amino acids. V was trimmed by 8 bases and J by 10 bases, leaving 24 bases between them. The CDR3 loop reads CASGPLPSVSREQFF. The CDR3 nucleotides read TGTGCCAGCGGACCTCTTCCTAGCGTCAGCAGGGAGCAGTTCTTC. The full variable domain, with the rest looked up from reference TRBV7-9 and TRBJ2-1, is DTGVSQNPRHKITKRGQNVTFRCDPISEHNRLYWYRQTLGQGPEFLTYFQNEAQLEKSRLLSDRFSAERPKGSFSTLEIQRTEQGDSAMYLCASGPLPSVSREQFFGPGTRLTVL.